The sequence of this TCR beta chain was determined in a study of spatial heterogeneity in lung cancer. In the study overall: The study consistently detected more beta-chain than alpha-chain sequences. An average of more than ten raw reads was observed per unique TCR and UMI combination.

Study-level findings and limits: Expanded tumor TCRs that were ubiquitous appeared in blood more at resection than follow-up.

V dropped 5 bases and J dropped 0 bases, with 8 bases sitting between them. This CDR3 spans 14 amino acids. Germline-derived CDR1 and CDR2 are LGHDT and YNNKEL (reference sequence). The time point was: sample taken at primary tumor resection. Frozen PBMC, nontumor lung or tumor provided whole RNA, which was sequenced unsorted. Samples came from around 70 TRACERx patients with untreated early-stage lung cancer. In this sample, this clonotype turned up many times. The antigen is undetermined. TCRdb itself ran the 5' RACE reads through MiXCR, one entry per CDR3 protein. This table holds about 21,000 distinct CDR3 sequences, under 6% found once.

This clonotype originated in a male donor with early-stage non-small cell lung cancer. The chain carries TRBV3-1 and TRBJ2-1; possible D gene TRBD2, 6 bases. Sequences were derived from PBMCs, sampled at surgery. The CDR3 reads CASSSGGSYNEQFF. DNA of the CDR3: TGTGCCAGCAGCTCCGGGGGCTCCTACAATGAGCAGTTCTTC.